The 19 T cell receptor beta chains listed next were all sequenced from one sample in a study of shared clonotypes between healthy human individuals. Profiled with immunoSEQ multiplex PCR; TCRdb holds only in-frame clones, not every one. The sample yields approximately 2,300,000 clones, 92% seen once. The sample comprised naive CD4+ T cells from PBMCs. Subset indicated: CD45RA+ positively selected. The receptors stem from a man aged 18-30 years in good health. Some clones in this sample may be carry-over from other donors' samples.

This sequence joins TRBV5-6 and TRBJ2-7; D may match TRBD1 or TRBD2 (5 bases each). This CDR3 is built from 15 residues. Germline assignment: CDR1 SGHDT and CDR2 YYEEEE. V lost 1 base and J lost 4, with 15 bases in between. CDR3 coding DNA: TGTGCCAGCAGCTTGCGTCCGGGACCCAGATACGAGCAGTACTTC. It encodes CASSLRPGPRYEQYF.

V is TRBV5-1 and J is TRBJ1-1, with 9 bases identical to TRBD1. CDR1 and CDR2 (germline): SGHRS, YFSETQ. The V and J ends lost 1 base and 3 bases, in that order; junction bases with no gene match: 7. This CDR3 has 16 residues. CDR3 sequence reads: CASSLPGTGIDTEAFF. Here the CDR3 DNA reads TGCGCCAGCAGCTTGCCAGGGACAGGGATAGACACTGAAGCTTTCTTT.

A note on this clone: The identical CDR3 is also encoded by other nucleotide sequences in the sample. The rearrangement uses TRBV7-9 and TRBJ1-5; D is perhaps TRBD1 (5 bases). Germline CDR1 is SEHNR and CDR2 is FQNEAQ (reference sequence). This CDR3 has 13 residues. Trimming removed 1 base at V and 7 bases at J, with 8 bases between. The CDR3 spells CASSLDGGQPQHF. As DNA, the CDR3 is TGTGCCAGCAGCTTAGACGGGGGGCAGCCCCAGCATTTT. Variable domain in full (rest from reference TRBV7-9 and TRBJ1-5): DTGVSQNPRHKITKRGQNVTFRCDPISEHNRLYWYRQTLGQGPEFLTYFQNEAQLEKSRLLSDRFSAERPKGSFSTLEIQRTEQGDSAMYLCASSLDGGQPQHFGDGTRLSIL.

This rearrangement joins TRBV9 to TRBJ2-2; 8 bases agree with TRBD2. The CDR3 length is 16 residues. Germline lookup yields CDR1 SGDLS and CDR2 YYNGEE. J was trimmed by 0 bases and V by 7 bases; bases with no gene match: 8. In DNA form, the CDR3 reads TGTGCCAGCTCCCGGGGGGGGGCGTCGAACACCGGGGAGCTGTTTTTT. Its protein is CASSRGGASNTGELFF.

The chain combines TRBV28 with TRBJ2-4; 7 nucleotides align to TRBD1. With 6 bases clipped from V and 5 bases from J, the junction kept 13 bases outside the gene matches. CDR3 length equals 16 residues. CDR1 is MDHEN, CDR2 SYDVKM, per germline. The CDR3 here is CASSLQGTGFQNIQYF. CDR3 nucleotide sequence: TGTGCCAGCAGCCTACAGGGGACCGGATTCCAAAACATTCAGTACTTC.

The rearrangement joins TRBV6-6 to TRBJ1-2, with D possibly TRBD1 on 6 matching bases. The V end was cut by 2 bases, the J end by 2 bases, with 15 bases between. Germline V gives CDR1 MNHNY, CDR2 SVGAGI (reference sequence). The CDR3 has 16 amino acids. The DNA of the CDR3 is TGTGCCAGCAGTTACGGGGGGCTTACAGGGAACTATGGCTACACCTTC. Its protein is CASSYGGLTGNYGYTF.

The chain has TRBV27 and TRBJ2-1, with a possible D match to TRBD2 (6 bases). The CDR3 extends over 15 amino acids. The ends were cut back, 6 bases at V and 3 bases at J, with 15 bases in the middle. From germline, CDR1 is MNHEY and CDR2 SMNVEV (reference sequence). DNA of the CDR3: TGTGCCAGCAGAAGGGTAGCGGCCTTCTACAATGAGCAGTTCTTC. Translation gives CASRRVAAFYNEQFF.

The chain uses TRBV30 and TRBJ2-7, with D possibly TRBD2 on 5 matching bases. The germline gives CDR1 GTSNPN, CDR2 SVGIG (reference sequence). The CDR3 length is 18 residues. V was pared by 3 bases and J by 0 bases, with 24 bases between. The CDR3: CAWSRGHRRVTSSYEQYF. CDR3 DNA: TGTGCCTGGAGCAGAGGGCACCGCCGAGTTACCTCCTCCTACGAGCAGTACTTC. The full variable domain, its missing parts supplied by reference TRBV30 and TRBJ2-7, is SQTIHQWPATLVQPVGSPLSLECTVEGTSNPNLYWYRQAAGRGLQLLFYSVGIGQISSEVPQNLSASRPQDRQFILSSKKLLLSDSGFYLCAWSRGHRRVTSSYEQYFGPGTRLTVT.

The chain uses TRBV5-8 and TRBJ2-3; 8 nucleotides align to TRBD2. Germline V gene sequence: CDR1 SGHTS, CDR2 YDEGEE. The CDR3 length is 18 residues. J lost 2 bases, V lost 1 base, and 12 bases had no gene match. For the CDR3, the DNA is TGTGCCAGCAGCTTGCCACCCTATAGCGGGACCCCCACAGATACGCAGTATTTT. Amino acids: CASSLPPYSGTPTDTQYF.

The chain uses TRBV4-3 and TRBJ2-3, with 8 bases that match TRBD2. Germline V CDR1 and CDR2: LGHNA, YSLEER. The CDR3 runs to 16 residues. The junction had 9 bases not matched to a gene; V was cut back by 3 bases and J by 4 bases. CDR3: CASSQGTGGGSDTQYF. In DNA form, the CDR3 reads TGCGCCAGCAGCCAGGGAACGGGGGGGGGCTCAGATACGCAGTATTTT.

This clone was detected once. J is TRBJ2-1 and V is TRBV15; possible D gene TRBD1, 6 bases. Germline V gene lookup returns CDR1 LNHNV and CDR2 YYDKDF (reference sequence). The germline V and J ends were trimmed by 1 base and 4 bases, with 14 bases remaining between them. CDR3 length: 16 residues. The CDR3 bases are TGTGCCACCAGCAGAGCTCTGGACAGAGGGTACAATGAGCAGTTCTTC. This gives the protein CATSRALDRGYNEQFF.

This clone was recorded once. V gene TRBV28 combines with J gene TRBJ2-1; D not certain. The V and J ends lost 2 bases and 9 bases respectively, with 5 bases between them. Germline V gene data show CDR1 as MDHEN and CDR2 as SYDVKM. This CDR3 spans 11 amino acids. The DNA for the CDR3 is TGTGCCAGCAGTTTACAGGCTGAGCAGTTCTTC. This sequence encodes CASSLQAEQFF. Full variable domain (remainder filled in from reference TRBV28 and TRBJ2-1): DVKVTQSSRYLVKRTGEKVFLECVQDMDHENMFWYRQDPGLGLRLIYFSYDVKMKEKGDIPEGYSVSREKKERFSLILESASTNQTSMYLCASSLQAEQFFGPGTRLTVL.

The rearrangement uses TRBV19 and TRBJ2-7; D unclear. Between the trimmed V and J ends, which lost 5 bases and 5 bases, there was a span of 19 bases. Germline V gene sequence: CDR1 LNHDA, CDR2 SQIVND (reference sequence). There are 15 residues in the CDR3. The chain's CDR3 is CASSLRMNLVHEQYF. In nucleotides, the CDR3 is TGTGCCAGTAGTCTACGTATGAATTTAGTCCACGAGCAGTACTTC.

The chain carries TRBV7-7 and TRBJ2-5; 10 nucleotides line up with TRBD2. The V and J ends lost 3 bases and 5 bases, in that order; junction bases with no gene match: 3. The germline V gene has CDR1 SSHAT and CDR2 FNYEAQ (reference sequence). CDR3 size: 14 residues. The CDR3 sequence: CASSLGTSEETQYF. Written as DNA, the CDR3 is TGTGCCAGCAGCTTGGGGACTAGCGAGGAGACCCAGTACTTC.

This chain uses TRBV5-5 with TRBJ1-2; weak D call: TRBD1 (5 bases). V was shortened by 0 bases and J by 8 bases, with 14 bases between the two germline ends. The CDR3 has 14 amino acids. Per germline, CDR1 SGHKS and CDR2 YYEKEE (reference sequence). CDR3 region: CASSLEGTVRGYTF. The CDR3 region has the DNA TGTGCCAGCAGCTTGGAAGGGACGGTGAGAGGCTACACCTTC.

The V call is TRBV7-3, the J call TRBJ1-3; D remains unclear. CDR3 length equals 13 residues. The germline gives CDR1 SGHTA, CDR2 FQGTGA. Trimming left V 2 bases short and J 4 bases short, with 6 bases between. Written as DNA, the CDR3 is TGTGCCAGCAGCTTATCGGTGGGAAACACCATATATTTT. Its translation is CASSLSVGNTIYF.

On this clone itself: Other DNA sequences within the sample encode an identical CDR3. The chain carries TRBV18 and TRBJ2-3; 7 bases are a match to TRBD1. The CDR3 is made up of 14 amino acids. CDR1 and CDR2 (germline): KGHSH, LQKENI. Trimming took 2 bases from V and 6 from J; bases not matched to a gene: 5. CDR3 loop: CASSPSTGADTQYF. CDR3 in DNA: TGTGCCAGCTCACCATCAACAGGGGCGGATACGCAGTATTTT.

As for this clone: This specimen includes other DNA sequences encoding the same CDR3. The V call is TRBV28, the J call TRBJ1-2; possible D gene TRBD1, 5 bases. The V gene's germline CDR1 is MDHEN and CDR2 SYDVKM. Trimming left V 5 bases short and J 6 bases short, with 10 bases between. The CDR3 covers 12 residues. CDR3 bases: TGTGCCAGCAGTCGGGACTTGGATGGCTACACCTTC. The encoded protein is CASSRDLDGYTF.

The chain links TRBV6-5 to TRBJ2-7; D unclear. Germline CDR1 is MNHEY and CDR2 is SVGAGI. Trimming took 0 bases from V and 3 from J, leaving 12 bases between them. CDR3 length: 15 residues. The CDR3 DNA is TGTGCCAGCAGTTACTCGACCGGTCGGGTCTACGAGCAGTACTTC. Residues: CASSYSTGRVYEQYF.